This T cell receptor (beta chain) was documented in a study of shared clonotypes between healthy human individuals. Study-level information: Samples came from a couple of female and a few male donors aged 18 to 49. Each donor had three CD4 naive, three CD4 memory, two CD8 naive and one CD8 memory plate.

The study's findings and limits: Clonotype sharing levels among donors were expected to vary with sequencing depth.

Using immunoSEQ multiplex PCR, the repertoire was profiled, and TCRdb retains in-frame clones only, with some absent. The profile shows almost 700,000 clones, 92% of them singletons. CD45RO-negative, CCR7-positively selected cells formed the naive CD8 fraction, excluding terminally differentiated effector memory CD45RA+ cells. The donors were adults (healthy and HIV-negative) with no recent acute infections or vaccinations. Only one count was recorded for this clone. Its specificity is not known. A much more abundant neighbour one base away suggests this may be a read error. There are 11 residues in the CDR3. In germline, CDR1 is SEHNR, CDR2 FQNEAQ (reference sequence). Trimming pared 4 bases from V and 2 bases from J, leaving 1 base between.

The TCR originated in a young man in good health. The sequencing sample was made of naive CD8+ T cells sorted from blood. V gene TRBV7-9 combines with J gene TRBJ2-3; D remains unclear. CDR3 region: CASSSTDTQYF. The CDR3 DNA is TGTGCCAGCAGCTCCACAGATACGCAGTATTTT.